One sample yielded the 20 T cell receptor beta chains listed below, sequenced in a study of regulatory T cells in long-lasting Graves disease. The TCR beta library used iRepertoire HTBI primers with Arm-PCR amplification of CDR3. Each CDR3 protein is one row after TCRdb ran MiXCR on the multiplex PCR reads. The data contain 680,000 or so distinct CDR3 sequences, under 20% of them singletons. Time point described: newly diagnosed GD, antithyroid drugs for less than 3 months. The authors made the TCR library using RNA they extracted from PBMCs. These same data were also listed under a study on T cells in Graves' hyperthyroidism and ophthalmopathy.

Sequenced material: peripheral blood mononuclear cells (PBMCs), taken at new diagnosis, from a patient treated with antithyroid drugs. Source of these receptors: a woman under 40 with Graves disease.

V gene TRBV14 combines with J gene TRBJ2-1; 10 bases align to TRBD2. The junction had 8 bases not matched to a gene; V was cut back by 8 bases and J by 7 bases. The CDR3 is made up of 14 amino acids. Germline values: CDR1 SGHDN, CDR2 FVKESK. CDR3 DNA: TGTGCCAGCCAACCGGGACTAGCGAGTAATGAGCAGTTCTTC. Translated: CASQPGLASNEQFF.

The gene calls are TRBV7-2 and TRBJ2-7, with a possible D match to TRBD1 (6 bases). Germline values: CDR1 SGHTA, CDR2 FQGNSA. The CDR3 runs to 14 residues. The ends were cut back, 2 bases at V and 7 bases at J, with 15 bases in the middle. The CDR3 sequence is CASSLMAGDREQYF. CDR3 nucleotide sequence: TGTGCCAGCAGCTTAATGGCAGGGGACCGTGAGCAGTACTTC.

This clonotype was recorded many times. The CDR3 loop is CASSYYGRPYVEQYF. DNA for the CDR3: TGTGCCAGCAGTTACTACGGACGCCCCTATGTGGAGCAGTACTTC. The V gene is TRBV6-5, the J gene TRBJ2-7; the D is unclear. V lost 1 base and J lost 7, with 17 bases in between. CDR1 and CDR2 from the germline V gene are MNHEY and SVGAGI. The CDR3 spans 15 residues.

This clonotype showed up just a few times. This chain connects TRBV5-6 to TRBJ2-7, with D possibly matching TRBD2 (5 bases). V was clipped by 3 bases and J by 5 bases, with 21 bases between them. Germline V CDR1 and CDR2: SGHDT, YYEEEE. This CDR3 spans 16 amino acids. The CDR3 DNA follows: TGTGCCAGCAGCTCGCTGCGGGCCCCGTTTAGGAACGAGCAGTACTTC. Translated: CASSSLRAPFRNEQYF.

The CDR3 coding sequence is TGTGCCAGCAGCCTGAACTATCACTCCTACGAGCAGTACTTC. As protein: CASSLNYHSYEQYF. The genes are TRBV11-3 and TRBJ2-7, with D uncertain. This CDR3 has 14 amino acids. Germline assignment: CDR1 SGHNT and CDR2 YENEEA. V was cut by 5 bases and J by 0 bases, with 11 bases left in between.

This clonotype was seen a few times. The chain is built from TRBV10-3 and TRBJ1-1, with D hard to call. V was shortened by 2 bases and J by 6 bases, with 7 bases between the two germline ends. The CDR3 runs 12 residues. Germline assignment: CDR1 ENHRY and CDR2 SYGVKD. Written as DNA, the CDR3 is TGTGCCATCAGTGAGGACGGCTCTGAAGCTTTCTTT. Translation: CAISEDGSEAFF.

This chain links TRBV7-2 with TRBJ2-5; tentatively, D is TRBD2 (5 bases). There are 14 residues in the CDR3. Trimming removed 0 bases from V and 5 bases from J, with 10 bases in between. Per germline, CDR1 SGHTA and CDR2 FQGNSA. The CDR3 loop is CASSLARGFETQYF. Written as DNA, the CDR3 is TGTGCCAGCAGCTTAGCGCGCGGGTTTGAGACCCAGTACTTC.

This clonotype was seen at least ten times. This chain links TRBV15 with TRBJ2-3; TRBD2 is a possible D gene (5 bases). This CDR3 comprises 15 residues. Germline values: CDR1 LNHNV, CDR2 YYDKDF (reference sequence). The V and J ends lost 4 bases and 4 bases respectively, with 15 bases between them. The CDR3 DNA sequence: TGTGCCACCAGCATGACCAAAACGCGGGCAGATACGCAGTATTTT. Encoded protein: CATSMTKTRADTQYF.

The rearrangement uses TRBV28 and TRBJ2-2; 10 nucleotides agree with TRBD1. The junction had 6 bases not matched to a gene; V was cut back by 4 bases and J by 7 bases. The V gene's germline CDR1 is MDHEN and CDR2 SYDVKM. This CDR3 comprises 15 residues. This CDR3 is CASSSSGTGVGELFF. The CDR3 nucleotides read TGTGCCAGCAGTTCTTCCGGGACAGGGGTCGGGGAGCTGTTTTTT.

Many counts were recorded for this clonotype. CDR3 loop: CASSLGGTGGRIYEQYF. CDR3 coding DNA: TGTGCCAGCAGCTTAGGCGGAACTGGCGGGAGGATCTACGAGCAGTACTTC. The chain combines TRBV7-2 with TRBJ2-7; 8 nucleotides match TRBD2. V was clipped by 1 base and J by 3 bases; unmatched bases: 11. Germline loops: CDR1 SGHTA, CDR2 FQGNSA. The CDR3 spans 17 residues. Full variable domain (remainder filled in from reference TRBV7-2 and TRBJ2-7): GAGVSQSPSNKVTEKGKDVELRCDPISGHTALYWYRQSLGQGLEFLIYFQGNSAPDKSGLPSDRFSAERTGGSVSTLTIQRTQQEDSAVYLCASSLGGTGGRIYEQYFGPGTRLTVT.

This clonotype was picked up a small number of times. This chain links TRBV20-1 with TRBJ2-5; no reliable D call. The CDR3 covers 15 residues. Germline V gene data show CDR1 as DFQATT and CDR2 as SNEGSKA (reference sequence). V was pared by 5 bases and J by 1 base, with 17 bases between. CDR3 DNA sequence: TGCAGTGCTCCCACCCTCTACGACACCCAAGAGACCCAGTACTTC. Translating gives CSAPTLYDTQETQYF.

This clonotype was counted only a few times. The chain links TRBV28 to TRBJ1-1, with a weak D call TRBD1 (6 bases). Germline lookup yields CDR1 MDHEN and CDR2 SYDVKM. V lost 4 bases to trimming and J lost 6 bases, with 21 bases between them. The CDR3 contains 16 residues. The chain's CDR3 is CASSSGRGAEDAEAFF. The CDR3 DNA reads as TGTGCCAGCAGTTCTGGACGGGGGGCCGAAGACGCTGAAGCTTTCTTT.

The chain is built from TRBV5-1 and TRBJ1-2, with D unresolved. The V gene's germline CDR1 is SGHRS and CDR2 YFSETQ. The CDR3 spans 15 residues. The germline V and J ends were trimmed by 0 bases and 7 bases, with 16 bases remaining between them. DNA for the CDR3: TGCGCCAGCAGCTTGGATTACGGAGATCCGTTTGGCTACACCTTC. Encoded protein: CASSLDYGDPFGYTF.

The chain joins TRBV9 to TRBJ2-6; the D is unclear. The length of the CDR3 is 16 residues. Germline V gene sequence: CDR1 SGDLS, CDR2 YYNGEE. V lost 0 bases and J 4 bases, leaving 11 bases between the germline ends. CDR3 in DNA: TGTGCCAGCAGCGTAGCAGGTCGCCTAGGGGCCAACGTCCTGACTTTC. Translated: CASSVAGRLGANVLTF.

There are a few counts of this clonotype. This chain links TRBV7-2 with TRBJ2-7; 7 bases agree with TRBD1. Trimming at V came to 5 bases and at J to 6 bases, leaving 13 bases not matched to a gene. CDR3 size: 15 residues. Germline CDR1 is SGHTA and CDR2 is FQGNSA. The CDR3: CASSVDRAGAGEQYF. The DNA for the CDR3 is TGTGCCAGCAGCGTAGACAGGGCAGGGGCGGGCGAGCAGTACTTC.

This clonotype was seen a handful of times. The chain uses TRBV5-6 and TRBJ1-1; D is uncertain. Germline assignment: CDR1 SGHDT and CDR2 YYEEEE. This CDR3 comprises 12 residues. The V gene lost 3 bases and the J gene lost 8 bases, with 11 bases spanning the gap. The CDR3: CASSSMDGEAFF. Written as DNA, the CDR3 is TGTGCCAGCAGCTCAATGGACGGGGAAGCTTTCTTT.

This clonotype appeared a few times. The chain is built from TRBV7-9 and TRBJ1-2, with no clear D. Trimming took off 3 bases at V and 4 bases at J, with 9 bases between the two ends. Germline CDR1 reads SEHNR; CDR2 reads FQNEAQ (reference sequence). CDR3 length equals 13 residues. CDR3 residues: CASSFRDPYGYTF. The CDR3 nucleotides read TGTGCCAGCAGCTTCCGGGATCCCTATGGCTACACCTTC.

In its sample, this clonotype was seen many times. The J gene is TRBJ1-1, the V gene TRBV9, with D possibly matching TRBD1 (6 bases). The ends were cut back, 0 bases at V and 3 bases at J, with 9 bases in the middle. Looked up from germline, CDR1 is SGDLS and CDR2 is YYNGEE. This CDR3 has 14 residues. CDR3 sequence: CASSVAPGDTEAFF. The CDR3 DNA sequence: TGTGCCAGCAGCGTAGCTCCAGGGGACACTGAAGCTTTCTTT.

V and J are TRBV14 and TRBJ1-2; D call uncertain. Germline CDR1 and CDR2: SGHDN and FVKESK. V shed 4 bases and J shed 6 bases, with 12 bases lying between them. CDR3 length equals 13 residues. The CDR3 DNA is TGTGCCAGCAGCCCCTCTCCCGAGCATGGCTACACCTTC. Amino acids: CASSPSPEHGYTF. Drawing the rest from reference TRBV14 and TRBJ1-2, the complete variable domain is EAGVTQFPSHSVIEKGQTVTLRCDPISGHDNLYWYRRVMGKEIKFLLHFVKESKQDESGMPNNRFLAERTGGTYSTLKVQPAELEDSGVYFCASSPSPEHGYTFGSGTRLTVV.

This clonotype was counted many times. This chain connects TRBV6-2 or TRBV6-3 to TRBJ2-1, with 7 positions matching TRBD2. V lost 2 bases and J lost 4; bases outside the gene matches: 5. The germline V gene has CDR1 MNHEY and CDR2 SVGEGT. CDR3 size: 15 residues. CDR3 bases: TGTGCCAGCAGTTACGCGGGAGAGAGGTACAATGAGCAGTTCTTC. Its protein product is CASSYAGERYNEQFF.